The T cell receptor beta chain under discussion was sequenced for a study of PD-1 blockade in classical Hodgkin lymphoma. Study-wide findings and caveats: Newly diagnosed patients were reported to start with lower TCR diversity than healthy donors.

In the case of this clone: Its target is unknown.

The V and J ends lost 4 bases and 2 bases, in that order; junction bases with no gene match: 5. CDR3 length equals 16 residues. Germline CDR1 is SEHNR and CDR2 is FQNEAQ (reference sequence). Brentuximab vedotin exposure varied, and every patient relapsed after autologous stem cell transplantation. The data were produced by immunoSEQ multiplex PCR, yet TCRdb's version contains in-frame clones alone and is incomplete. Of fewer than 100,000 clones in the sample, under 90% were seen once. This TCR was recovered from a human donor with classical Hodgkin lymphoma. V is TRBV7-9 and J is TRBJ2-2; 9 nucleotides match TRBD2. Material: peripheral blood mononuclear cells (PBMCs), obtained at baseline. The CDR3 nucleotides read TGTGCCAGCAGCTCGCTGGGGACTAGCAACACCGGGGAGCTGTTTTTT. As protein: CASSSLGTSNTGELFF.